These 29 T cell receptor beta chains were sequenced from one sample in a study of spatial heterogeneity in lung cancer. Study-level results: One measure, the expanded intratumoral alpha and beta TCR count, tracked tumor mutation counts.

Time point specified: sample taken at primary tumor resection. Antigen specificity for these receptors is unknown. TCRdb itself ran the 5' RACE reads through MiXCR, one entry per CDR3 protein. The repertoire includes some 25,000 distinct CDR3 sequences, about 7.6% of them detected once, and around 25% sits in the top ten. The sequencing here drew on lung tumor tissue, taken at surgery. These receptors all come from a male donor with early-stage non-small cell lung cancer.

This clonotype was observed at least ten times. For the CDR3, the DNA is TGCGCCAGCAGCCCCGGACAGCAGAATCAAGAGACCCAGTACTTC. It codes for CASSPGQQNQETQYF. The V gene is TRBV5-1, the J gene TRBJ2-5; D perhaps matches TRBD1 (6 bases). This CDR3 spans 15 amino acids. Germline lookup yields CDR1 SGHRS and CDR2 YFSETQ. V was cut by 4 bases and J by 2 bases, with 15 bases left in between.

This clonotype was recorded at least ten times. The CDR3 spells CASSPIGTGLNTEAFF. CDR3 nucleotide sequence: TGTGCCAGCTCACCAATAGGGACAGGACTGAACACTGAAGCTTTCTTT. The rearrangement joins TRBV18 to TRBJ1-1; the match to TRBD1 covers 8 bases. From germline, CDR1 is KGHSH and CDR2 LQKENI. CDR3 length equals 16 residues. Trimming cost V 2 bases and J 0 bases; bases outside gene matches: 5.

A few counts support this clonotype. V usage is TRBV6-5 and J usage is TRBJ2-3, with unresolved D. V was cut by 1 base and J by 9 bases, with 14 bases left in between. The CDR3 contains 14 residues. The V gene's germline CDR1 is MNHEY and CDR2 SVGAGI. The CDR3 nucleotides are TGTGCCAGCAGTTACTACGGCCAGACGTGGACGCAGTATTTT. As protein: CASSYYGQTWTQYF.

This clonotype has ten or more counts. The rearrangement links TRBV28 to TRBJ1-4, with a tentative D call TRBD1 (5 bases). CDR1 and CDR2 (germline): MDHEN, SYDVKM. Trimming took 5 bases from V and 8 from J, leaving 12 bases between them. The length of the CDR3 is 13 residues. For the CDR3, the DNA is TGTGCCAGCAGTAGGGGAGGAGGGGAAAAACTGTTTTTT. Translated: CASSRGGGEKLFF. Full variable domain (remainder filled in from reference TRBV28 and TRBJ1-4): DVKVTQSSRYLVKRTGEKVFLECVQDMDHENMFWYRQDPGLGLRLIYFSYDVKMKEKGDIPEGYSVSREKKERFSLILESASTNQTSMYLCASSRGGGEKLFFGSGTQLSVL.

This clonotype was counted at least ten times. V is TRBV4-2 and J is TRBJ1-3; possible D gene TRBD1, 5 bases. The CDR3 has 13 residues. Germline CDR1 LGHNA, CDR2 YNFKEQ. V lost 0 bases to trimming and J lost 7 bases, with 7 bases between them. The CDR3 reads CASSQEGPNTIYF. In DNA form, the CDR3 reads TGTGCCAGCAGCCAAGAGGGGCCCAACACCATATATTTT.

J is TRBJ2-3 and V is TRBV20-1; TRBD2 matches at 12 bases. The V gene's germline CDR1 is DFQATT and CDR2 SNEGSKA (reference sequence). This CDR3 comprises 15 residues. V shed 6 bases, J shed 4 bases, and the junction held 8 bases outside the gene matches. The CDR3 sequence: CSASGTSGGSDTQYF. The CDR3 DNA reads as TGCAGTGCCAGTGGAACTAGCGGGGGGTCAGATACGCAGTATTTT.

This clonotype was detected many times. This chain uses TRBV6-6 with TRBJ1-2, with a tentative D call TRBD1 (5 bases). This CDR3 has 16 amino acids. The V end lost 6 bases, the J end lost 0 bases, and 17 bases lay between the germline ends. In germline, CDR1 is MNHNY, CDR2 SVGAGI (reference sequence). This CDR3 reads CASRQPQGGSNYGYTF. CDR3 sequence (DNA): TGTGCCAGCAGACAGCCCCAGGGTGGGTCTAACTATGGCTACACCTTC.

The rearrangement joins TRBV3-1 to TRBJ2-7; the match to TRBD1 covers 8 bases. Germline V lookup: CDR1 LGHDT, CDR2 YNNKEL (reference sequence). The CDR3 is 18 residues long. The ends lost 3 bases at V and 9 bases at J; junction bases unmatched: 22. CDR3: CASSHPNSGQGLAWVQYF. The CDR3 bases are TGTGCCAGCAGCCACCCAAACTCTGGACAGGGCCTCGCCTGGGTGCAGTACTTC.

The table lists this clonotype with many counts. CDR3 loop: CASSLVSESDTQYF. The DNA of the CDR3 is TGTGCCAGCAGCTTAGTTAGCGAGTCAGATACGCAGTATTTT. The chain links TRBV7-2 to TRBJ2-3; D might be TRBD2 (5 bases). V was clipped by 1 base and J by 4 bases, with 9 bases between them. Looked up from germline, CDR1 is SGHTA and CDR2 is FQGNSA. The CDR3 sequence is 14 residues long. The entire variable domain, with the rest obtained from reference TRBV7-2 and TRBJ2-3, is as follows: GAGVSQSPSNKVTEKGKDVELRCDPISGHTALYWYRQSLGQGLEFLIYFQGNSAPDKSGLPSDRFSAERTGGSVSTLTIQRTQQEDSAVYLCASSLVSESDTQYFGPGTRLTVL.

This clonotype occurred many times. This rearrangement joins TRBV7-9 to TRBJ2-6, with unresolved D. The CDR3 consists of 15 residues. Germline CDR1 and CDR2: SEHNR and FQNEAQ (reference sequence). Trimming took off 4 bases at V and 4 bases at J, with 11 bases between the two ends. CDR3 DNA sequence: TGTGCCAGCAGCTCACAGACTCCAGGGGCCAACGTCCTGACTTTC. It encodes CASSSQTPGANVLTF.

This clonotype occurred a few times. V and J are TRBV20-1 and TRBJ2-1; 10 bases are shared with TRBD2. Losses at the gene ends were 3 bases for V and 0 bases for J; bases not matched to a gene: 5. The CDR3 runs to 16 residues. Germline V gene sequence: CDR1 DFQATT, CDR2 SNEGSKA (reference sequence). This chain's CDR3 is CSASLSGGASYNEQFF. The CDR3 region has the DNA TGCAGTGCTAGTCTGAGCGGGGGGGCCTCCTACAATGAGCAGTTCTTC.

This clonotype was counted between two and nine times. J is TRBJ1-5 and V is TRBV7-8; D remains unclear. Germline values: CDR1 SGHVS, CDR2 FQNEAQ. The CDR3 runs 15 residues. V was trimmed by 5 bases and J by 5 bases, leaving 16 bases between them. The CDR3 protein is CASSPSAFRDQPQHF. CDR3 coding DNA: TGTGCCAGCAGCCCGTCGGCCTTTCGGGATCAGCCCCAGCATTTT.

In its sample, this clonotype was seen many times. Here the CDR3 reads CASSPRENTGELFF. CDR3 DNA sequence: TGTGCCAGCTCACCGAGGGAGAACACCGGGGAGCTGTTTTTT. The chain has TRBV18 and TRBJ2-2; D possibly corresponds to TRBD2 (5 bases). V lost 3 bases to trimming and J lost 1 base, with 6 bases between them. CDR1 is KGHSH, CDR2 LQKENI, per germline. The CDR3 is made up of 14 amino acids.

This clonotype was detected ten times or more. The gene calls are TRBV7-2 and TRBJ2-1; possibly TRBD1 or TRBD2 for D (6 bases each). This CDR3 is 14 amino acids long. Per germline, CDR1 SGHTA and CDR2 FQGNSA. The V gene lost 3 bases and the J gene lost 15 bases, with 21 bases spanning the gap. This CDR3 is CASSFRRDTITRFF. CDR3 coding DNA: TGTGCCAGCAGCTTTAGGCGGGACACTATAACGAGGTTCTTC.

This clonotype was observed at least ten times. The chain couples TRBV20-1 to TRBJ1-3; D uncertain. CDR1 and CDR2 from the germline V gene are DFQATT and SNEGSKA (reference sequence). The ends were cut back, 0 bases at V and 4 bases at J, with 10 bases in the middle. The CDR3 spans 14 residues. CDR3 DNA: TGCAGTGCTAGAGACAGAAAATTCGGAAACACCATATATTTT. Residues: CSARDRKFGNTIYF.

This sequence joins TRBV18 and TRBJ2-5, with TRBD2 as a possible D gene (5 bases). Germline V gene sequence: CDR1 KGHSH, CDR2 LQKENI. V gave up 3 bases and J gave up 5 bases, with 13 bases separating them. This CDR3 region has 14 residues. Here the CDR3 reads CASSPGLGRETQYF. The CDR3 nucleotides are TGTGCCAGCTCACCCGGACTCGGTAGGGAGACCCAGTACTTC.

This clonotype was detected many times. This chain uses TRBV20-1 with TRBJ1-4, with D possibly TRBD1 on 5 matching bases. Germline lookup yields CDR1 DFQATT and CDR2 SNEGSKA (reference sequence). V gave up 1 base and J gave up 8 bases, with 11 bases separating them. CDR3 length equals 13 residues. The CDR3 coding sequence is TGCAGTGCTAGAGGCGAGGGGCGAGAAAAACTGTTTTTT. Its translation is CSARGEGREKLFF.

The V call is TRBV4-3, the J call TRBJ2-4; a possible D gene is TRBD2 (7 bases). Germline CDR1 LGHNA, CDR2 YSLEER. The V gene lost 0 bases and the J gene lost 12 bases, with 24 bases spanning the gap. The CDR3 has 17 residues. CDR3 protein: CASSQDLIRGAQNSQYF. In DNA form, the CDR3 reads TGCGCCAGCAGCCAAGATCTGATACGGGGGGCCCAGAACTCTCAGTACTTC.

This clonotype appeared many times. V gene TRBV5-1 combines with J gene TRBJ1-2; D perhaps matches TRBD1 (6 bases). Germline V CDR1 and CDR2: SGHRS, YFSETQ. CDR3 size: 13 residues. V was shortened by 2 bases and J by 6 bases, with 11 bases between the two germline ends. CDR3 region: CASSFNRANGYTF. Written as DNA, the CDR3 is TGCGCCAGCAGCTTCAACAGGGCAAATGGCTACACCTTC.

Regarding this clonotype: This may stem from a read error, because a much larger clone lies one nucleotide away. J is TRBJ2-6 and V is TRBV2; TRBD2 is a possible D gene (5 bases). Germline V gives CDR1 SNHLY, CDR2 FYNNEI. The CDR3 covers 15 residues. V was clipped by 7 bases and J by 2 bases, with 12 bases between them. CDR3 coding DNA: TGTGCCAGCAATGACAAAGCGGCTGGGGCCAACGTCCTGACTTTC. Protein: CASNDKAAGANVLTF.

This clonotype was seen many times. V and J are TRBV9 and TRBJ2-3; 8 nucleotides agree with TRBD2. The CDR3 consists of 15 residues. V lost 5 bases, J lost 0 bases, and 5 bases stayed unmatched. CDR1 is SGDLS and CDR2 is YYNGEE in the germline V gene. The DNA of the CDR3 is TGTGCCAGCAGTCGGACTAGCCGTAGCACAGATACGCAGTATTTT. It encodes CASSRTSRSTDTQYF.

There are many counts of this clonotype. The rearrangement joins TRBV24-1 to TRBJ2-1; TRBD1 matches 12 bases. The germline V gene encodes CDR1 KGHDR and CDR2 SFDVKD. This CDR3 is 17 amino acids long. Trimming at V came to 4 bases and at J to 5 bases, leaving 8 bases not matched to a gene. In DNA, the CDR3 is TGTGCCACCAGTGAGTTCGGGACAGGGGGCTTCAACAATGAGCAGTTCTTC. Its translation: CATSEFGTGGFNNEQFF.

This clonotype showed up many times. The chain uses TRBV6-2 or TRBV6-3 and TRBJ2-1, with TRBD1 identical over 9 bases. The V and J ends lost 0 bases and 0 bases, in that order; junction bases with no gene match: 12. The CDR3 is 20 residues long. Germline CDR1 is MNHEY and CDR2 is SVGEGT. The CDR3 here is CASSYSPGTGNLASYNEQFF. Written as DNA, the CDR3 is TGTGCCAGCAGTTACTCCCCTGGGACAGGGAACTTGGCCTCCTACAATGAGCAGTTCTTC.

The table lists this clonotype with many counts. CDR3 in DNA: TGTGCCAGCAGGAAGTCAGGAGACTTACACTATGGCTACACCTTC. Translated: CASRKSGDLHYGYTF. V usage is TRBV25-1 and J usage is TRBJ1-2; D gene uncertain. CDR1 and CDR2 (germline): MGHDK, SYGVNS. V was trimmed by 6 bases and J by 3 bases, leaving 17 bases between them. The CDR3 length is 15 residues.

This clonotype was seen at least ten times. The CDR3 sequence is CASSSSTGGDTQYF. CDR3 sequence (DNA): TGTGCCAGCAGCTCGTCTACGGGGGGAGATACGCAGTATTTT. The chain is built from TRBV5-4 and TRBJ2-3; 7 positions match TRBD2. The CDR3 consists of 14 residues. Germline loops: CDR1 SGHNT, CDR2 YYREEE (reference sequence). The junction had 6 bases not matched to a gene; V was cut back by 3 bases and J by 5 bases.

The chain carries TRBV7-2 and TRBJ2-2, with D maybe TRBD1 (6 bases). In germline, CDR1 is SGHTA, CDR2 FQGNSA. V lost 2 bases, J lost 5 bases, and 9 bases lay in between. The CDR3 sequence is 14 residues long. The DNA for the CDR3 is TGTGCCAGCAGCTTATCAGGGGTAACCGGGGAGCTGTTTTTT. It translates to CASSLSGVTGELFF.

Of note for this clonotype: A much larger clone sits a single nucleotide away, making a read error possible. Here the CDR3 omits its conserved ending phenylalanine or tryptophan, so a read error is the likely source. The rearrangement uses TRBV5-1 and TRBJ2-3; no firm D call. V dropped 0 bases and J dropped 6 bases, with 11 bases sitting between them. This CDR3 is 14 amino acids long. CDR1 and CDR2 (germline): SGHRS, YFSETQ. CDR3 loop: CASSLGWGSDTQYY. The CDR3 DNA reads TGCGCCAGCAGCTTGGGATGGGGATCCGATACGCAGTATTAT.

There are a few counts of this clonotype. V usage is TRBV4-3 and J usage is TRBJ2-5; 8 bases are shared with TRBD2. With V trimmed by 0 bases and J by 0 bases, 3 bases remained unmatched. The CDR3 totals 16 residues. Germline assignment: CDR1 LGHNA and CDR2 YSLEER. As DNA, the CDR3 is TGCGCCAGCAGCCAAGAGGCTAGCGGGTACCAAGAGACCCAGTACTTC. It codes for CASSQEASGYQETQYF.

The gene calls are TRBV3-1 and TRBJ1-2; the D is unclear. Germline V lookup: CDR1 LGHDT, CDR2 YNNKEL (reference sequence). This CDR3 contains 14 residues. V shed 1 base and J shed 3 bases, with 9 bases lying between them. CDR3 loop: CASSQGPTHYGYTF. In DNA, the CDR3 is TGTGCCAGCAGCCAAGGCCCGACACACTATGGCTACACCTTC.